Below are 17 T cell receptor beta chains sequenced from a single sample in a study of spatial heterogeneity in lung cancer. Time point described: sample taken at primary tumor resection. Whole RNA came from tumor, nontumor lung or frozen PBMC and was sequenced without being sorted. Each CDR3 protein is one row after TCRdb ran MiXCR on the 5' RACE reads. The sample gives about 18,000 distinct CDR3 sequences, around 19% of which show up once; about 14% is in the top ten. Material: PBMCs, obtained at surgery. The receptors originated from a male donor with early-stage non-small cell lung cancer.

This chain joins TRBV20-1 and TRBJ2-3, with 7 bases fitting TRBD1. Per germline, CDR1 DFQATT and CDR2 SNEGSKA (reference sequence). V lost 5 bases to trimming and J lost 1 base; unmatched junction nucleotides: 15. This CDR3 is built from 17 residues. CDR3 in DNA: TGCAGTGCTTTTAGAAAAAGGTCCCAGGGGGGCACAGATACGCAGTATTTT. Its translation: CSAFRKRSQGGTDTQYF.

This clonotype occurred a few times. The chain links TRBV3-1 to TRBJ1-5; 8 bases line up with TRBD1. CDR3 length equals 14 residues. Germline V gene lookup returns CDR1 LGHDT and CDR2 YNNKEL (reference sequence). The V segment lost 3 bases and the J segment 7 bases; nucleotides outside the gene matches: 5. Here the CDR3 DNA reads TGTGCCAGCAGCCAGTGGCAGGGGGCGCAGCCCCAGCATTTT. Translated: CASSQWQGAQPQHF.

This chain links TRBV6-5 with TRBJ1-4; possibly TRBD1 for D (5 bases). The germline V and J ends were trimmed by 2 bases and 2 bases, with 12 bases remaining between them. Germline V gene lookup returns CDR1 MNHEY and CDR2 SVGAGI. CDR3 length equals 16 residues. The CDR3 DNA sequence: TGTGCCAGCAGTTACGATGGGGCCTCCACTAATGAAAAACTGTTTTTT. It specifies CASSYDGASTNEKLFF.

This clonotype was detected only a few times. CDR3 amino acids: CASSLPARDTQYF. The CDR3 bases are TGTGCCAGCAGCTTACCAGCGCGGGATACGCAGTATTTT. The chain carries TRBV7-8 and TRBJ2-3; no clear D gene. From germline, CDR1 is SGHVS and CDR2 FQNEAQ. The CDR3 spans 13 residues. V lost 2 bases and J 6 bases, leaving 9 bases between the germline ends.

This clonotype was counted ten times or more. The chain uses TRBV29-1 and TRBJ2-1, with TRBD1 identical over 9 bases. Germline CDR1 reads SQVTM; CDR2 reads ANQGSEA. V dropped 7 bases and J dropped 12; count of bases not matched to a gene: 13. This CDR3 contains 13 residues. CDR3 in amino acids: CSGGQGLDAVQFF. In DNA, the CDR3 is TGCAGCGGGGGACAGGGCCTCGATGCTGTGCAGTTCTTC.

The table lists this clonotype with many counts. This chain joins TRBV19 and TRBJ1-1; maybe TRBD1 (5 bases). Per the germline V gene, CDR1 is LNHDA and CDR2 is SQIVND (reference sequence). This CDR3 comprises 15 residues. Trimming pared 3 bases from V and 5 bases from J, leaving 16 bases between. The CDR3 sequence: CASSMGRGTTTEAFF. As DNA, the CDR3 is TGTGCCAGTAGTATGGGTAGGGGAACTACGACTGAAGCTTTCTTT.

The table lists this clonotype with a few counts. V gene TRBV20-1 combines with J gene TRBJ2-1; no clear D gene. Between the trimmed V and J ends, which lost 0 bases and 2 bases, there was a span of 8 bases. CDR3 length: 14 residues. In germline, CDR1 is DFQATT, CDR2 SNEGSKA (reference sequence). This CDR3 is CSARDPSTYNEQFF. CDR3 in DNA: TGCAGTGCTAGAGATCCCTCCACCTACAATGAGCAGTTCTTC.

This clonotype was detected only a few times. DNA of the CDR3: TGTGCCAGCAGTGACCCAATAATCGATACGCAGTATTTT. Translated, it gives CASSDPIIDTQYF. The chain links TRBV2 to TRBJ2-3; no definite D call. CDR1 and CDR2 (germline): SNHLY, FYNNEI. The CDR3 contains 13 residues. Trimming took off 3 bases at V and 6 bases at J, with 10 bases between the two ends. Filled out from reference TRBV2 and TRBJ2-3, the complete variable domain reads EPEVTQTPSHQVTQMGQEVILRCVPISNHLYFYWYRQILGQKVEFLVSFYNNEISEKSEIFDDQFSVERPDGSNFTLKIRSTKLEDSAMYFCASSDPIIDTQYFGPGTRLTVL.

This clonotype has at least ten counts. The chain employs TRBV20-1 and TRBJ2-1; D not resolved. In germline, CDR1 is DFQATT, CDR2 SNEGSKA (reference sequence). The CDR3 covers 8 residues. V gave up 5 bases and J gave up 13 bases, with 6 bases separating them. CDR3 bases: TGCAGTGCTGGTATTCAGTTCTTC. It is translated as CSAGIQFF.

This chain connects TRBV12-3 or TRBV12-4 to TRBJ1-2; D unresolved. V lost 5 bases and J lost 6, with 13 bases in between. This CDR3 spans 13 amino acids. CDR3 DNA sequence: TGTGCCAGCAGTCTATACAGCTATCATGGCTACACCTTC. Translated: CASSLYSYHGYTF.

This clonotype has ten or more counts. The chain couples TRBV4-2 to TRBJ1-1; maybe TRBD1 (6 bases). Trimming took 1 base from V and 0 from J, leaving 12 bases between them. The germline CDR1 and CDR2 sequences are LGHNA and YNFKEQ. This CDR3 is built from 16 residues. This CDR3 reads CASSQGGGGLNTEAFF. DNA for the CDR3: TGTGCCAGCAGCCAAGGGGGCGGGGGCTTGAACACTGAAGCTTTCTTT.

V is TRBV10-3 and J is TRBJ2-1, with 10 positions matching TRBD2. CDR1 is ENHRY and CDR2 is SYGVKD in the germline V gene. The CDR3 loop spans 15 amino acids. V gave up 6 bases and J gave up 5 bases; unmatched junction bases: 7. This CDR3 is CAISSRTSGNNEQFF. Here the CDR3 DNA reads TGTGCCATCAGCTCCCGGACTAGCGGAAACAATGAGCAGTTCTTC.

This clonotype has ten or more counts. V usage is TRBV12-3 or TRBV12-4 and J usage is TRBJ1-6; 10 bases are shared with TRBD1. Germline trimming cut 5 bases from V and 7 bases from J; bases unmatched to any gene: 5. The CDR3 is made up of 15 amino acids. Written as DNA, the CDR3 is TGTGCCAGCAGTCGACAGGGGGCTGGCAATTCACCCCTCCACTTT. This sequence encodes CASSRQGAGNSPLHF.

As for this clonotype: This could be a read error, since a much larger clone is one nucleotide away. This CDR3 is CASSLVELGDTQYF. CDR3 bases: TGTGCCAGCAGCTTAGTGGAATTGGGGGATACGCAGTATTTT. The J gene is TRBJ2-3, the V gene TRBV7-9; no definite D call. Per the germline V gene, CDR1 is SEHNR and CDR2 is FQNEAQ (reference sequence). V shed 1 base and J shed 6 bases, with 11 bases lying between them. CDR3 length equals 14 residues. Full variable domain (missing parts from reference TRBV7-9 and TRBJ2-3): DTGVSQNPRHKITKRGQNVTFRCDPISEHNRLYWYRQTLGQGPEFLTYFQNEAQLEKSRLLSDRFSAERPKGSFSTLEIQRTEQGDSAMYLCASSLVELGDTQYFGPGTRLTVL.

This clonotype was picked up many times. This sequence joins TRBV19 and TRBJ1-5; 7 positions agree with TRBD1. The CDR3 covers 14 residues. V dropped 10 bases and J dropped 7; count of bases not matched to a gene: 13. CDR1 is LNHDA and CDR2 is SQIVND in the germline V gene (reference sequence). The CDR3 loop reads CATSDRPSPQPQHF. In DNA form, the CDR3 reads TGTGCCACCTCGGACAGGCCCTCTCCCCAGCCCCAGCATTTT.

This clonotype is labeled as medium-sized. J is TRBJ2-3 and V is TRBV10-3; perhaps D is TRBD1 or TRBD2 (5 bases each). CDR3 length: 15 residues. V dropped 4 bases and J dropped 0 bases, with 11 bases sitting between them. The V gene's germline CDR1 is ENHRY and CDR2 SYGVKD. The CDR3 DNA sequence: TGTGCCATCAGTGCCGGGACCACTAGCACAGATACGCAGTATTTT. Amino acid sequence: CAISAGTTSTDTQYF.

The V gene is TRBV3-1, the J gene TRBJ2-1; 9 positions agree with TRBD2. With V trimmed by 4 bases and J by 7 bases, 11 bases remained unmatched. Per the germline V gene, CDR1 is LGHDT and CDR2 is YNNKEL (reference sequence). The CDR3 consists of 16 residues. The CDR3 DNA reads TGTGCCAGCAGCCTCAAAGCGGGGGGCATGGCGAATGAGCAGTTCTTC. It translates to CASSLKAGGMANEQFF.